A selection of T cell receptor beta chains follows, all from one sample in a study of blood T cell repertoires in COVID-19. The data were produced by immunoSEQ multiplex PCR, yet TCRdb's version contains in-frame clones alone and is incomplete. The data show about 280,000 clones, with approximately 83% seen just once and 7.5% to 10% held by the top ten. Sequenced input: peripheral blood. These receptors were obtained from a woman between 45 and 65 years old who had recovered from COVID-19. Each CDR3 is given with its conserved first and last residue. The D gene is left open where the match is weak. Clone size appears in some rows only: once, few, many, or a class for an expanded clone.

D gene	J gene	clone size	V gene	CDR3 protein	CDR3 DNA
-	TRBJ2-2	few	TRBV28	CASRAGATGELFF	TGTGCCAGCAGGGCAGGGGCCACCGGGGAGCTGTTTTTT
-	TRBJ1-5	-	TRBV18	CASSLESAGTRYTQPQHF	TGTGCCAGCTCACTTGAAAGTGCCGGGACACGATACACTCAGCCCCAGCATTTT
TRBD1	TRBJ2-2	-	TRBV6-5	CASSLGTENTGELFF	TGTGCCAGCAGCCTCGGGACAGAAAACACCGGGGAGCTGTTTTTT
TRBD2	TRBJ2-7	-	TRBV10-2	CASSPGLAGGEQYF	TGCGCCAGCAGCCCGGGACTAGCGGGAGGCGAGCAGTACTTC
-	TRBJ1-2	-	TRBV4-1	CASSQAGGQDYGYTF	TGCGCCAGCAGCCAAGCCGGGGGGCAGGACTATGGCTACACCTTC
TRBD1	TRBJ1-5	-	TRBV7-2	CASSPQGASNQPQHF	TGTGCCAGCAGCCCACAGGGGGCCTCAAATCAGCCCCAGCATTTT
-	TRBJ1-2	-	TRBV7-2	CASSQELGEGYTF	TGTGCCAGCAGCCAGGAATTAGGGGAAGGCTACACCTTC
-	TRBJ2-7	-	TRBV5-6	CASSLGGATGSSYEQYF	TGTGCCAGCAGCTTGGGCGGGGCAACAGGAAGCTCCTACGAGCAGTACTTC
TRBD1	TRBJ1-5	-	TRBV11-2	CASSRMTGRNQPQHF	TGTGCCAGCAGCCGTATGACAGGGAGGAATCAGCCCCAGCATTTT
-	TRBJ1-1	-	TRBV27	CASNPADRLNTEAFF	TGTGCCAGCAATCCGGCAGACAGGTTGAACACTGAAGCTTTCTTT
-	TRBJ2-7	-	TRBV29-1	CSVATRQDSYEQYF	TGCAGCGTTGCCACGAGACAGGACTCCTACGAGCAGTACTTC
TRBD1	TRBJ2-7	-	TRBV29-1	CSVSTGGHEQYF	TGCAGCGTGTCAACAGGGGGTCACGAGCAGTACTTC
-	TRBJ1-2	-	TRBV24-1	CATSDPRGRGGYTF	TGTGCCACCAGTGATCCGCGGGGTAGGGGCGGCTACACCTTC
-	TRBJ2-5	-	TRBV24-1	CATRFGETQYF	TGTGCCACCAGGTTCGGGGAGACCCAGTACTTC
-	TRBJ2-1	-	TRBV28	CASSWDSAVGSYNEQFF	TGTGCCAGCAGCTGGGACTCTGCCGTGGGCTCCTACAATGAGCAGTTCTTC
TRBD2	TRBJ2-3	-	TRBV5-1	CASSTPSGGADTQYF	TGCGCCAGCAGCACCCCTAGCGGGGGGGCCGATACGCAGTATTTT
TRBD2	TRBJ2-1	many	TRBV20-1	CSASMRDYRSPYNEQFF	TGCAGTGCTAGTATGAGGGACTACCGATCCCCCTACAATGAGCAGTTCTTC
-	TRBJ1-1	-	TRBV14	CASSRREVVTEAFF	TGTGCCAGCAGCCGCCGGGAGGTGGTCACTGAAGCTTTCTTT
-	TRBJ1-4	-	TRBV3-1/TRBV3-2	CASSLAHRVFNEKLFF	TGTGCCAGCAGCTTGGCCCACAGGGTCTTCAATGAAAAACTGTTTTTT
-	TRBJ1-2	once	TRBV6-5	CASSSRTAPNYGYTF	TGTGCCAGCAGCTCCAGGACAGCTCCTAACTATGGCTACACCTTC
-	TRBJ1-6	-	TRBV4-3	CASSQTGPDSPLHF	TGCGCCAGCAGCCAAACAGGGCCAGATTCACCCCTCCACTTT
-	TRBJ2-1	-	TRBV7-2	CASSTQKYNEQFF	TGTGCCAGCAGCACACAGAAGTACAATGAGCAGTTCTTC
-	TRBJ2-2	-	TRBV25-1	CASSGDSFWELFF	TGTGCCAGCAGTGGCGACAGTTTCTGGGAGCTGTTTTTT
-	TRBJ1-1	-	TRBV29-1	CSVSRGAPRSNTEAFF	TGCAGCGTCTCCCGGGGGGCTCCGAGGTCGAACACTGAAGCTTTCTTT
TRBD1	TRBJ1-1	-	TRBV5-5	CASSVPDRVTEAFF	TGTGCCAGCAGCGTACCAGACAGGGTTACTGAAGCTTTCTTT
TRBD1	TRBJ1-5	-	TRBV2	CASSGDYDRGTPISNQPQHF	TGTGCCAGCAGCGGAGATTACGACAGGGGAACCCCTATTAGCAATCAGCCCCAGCATTTT
-	TRBJ1-1	-	TRBV7-2	CASSLLAVNTEAFF	TGTGCCAGCAGCCTCCTGGCCGTGAACACTGAAGCTTTCTTT
-	TRBJ2-7	-	TRBV6-2/TRBV6-3	CASRYAQGASYEQYF	TGTGCCAGCAGATACGCGCAGGGTGCCTCCTACGAGCAGTACTTC
-	TRBJ1-5	few	TRBV29-1	CSVAVISNQPQHF	TGCAGCGTTGCAGTTATTAGCAATCAGCCCCAGCATTTT
TRBD1	TRBJ2-1	-	TRBV2	CASIGQGAYINEQFF	TGTGCCAGCATAGGACAGGGGGCATACATCAATGAGCAGTTCTTC
-	TRBJ2-5	-	TRBV11-1	CASSALGGISKETQYF	TGTGCCAGCAGCGCCCTCGGGGGAATATCAAAAGAGACCCAGTACTTC
TRBD1	TRBJ2-6	-	TRBV6-5	CASNIQGAGANVLTF	TGTGCCAGCAATATACAGGGGGCTGGGGCCAACGTCCTGACTTTC
-	TRBJ1-4	many	TRBV27	CASSFGGATNEKLFF	TGTGCCAGCAGTTTTGGGGGGGCAACTAATGAAAAACTGTTTTTT
-	TRBJ2-1	-	TRBV6-2/TRBV6-3	CASSSHPEEEQFF	TGTGCCAGCAGTTCCCACCCCGAGGAGGAGCAGTTCTTC
TRBD2	TRBJ2-3	-	TRBV9	CASSVVGGSGADTQYF	TGTGCCAGCAGCGTAGTTGGCGGGAGTGGCGCAGATACGCAGTATTTT
TRBD1	TRBJ1-5	-	TRBV19	CASSTRTGYSNQPQHF	TGTGCCAGTAGTACAAGGACAGGATATAGCAATCAGCCCCAGCATTTT
TRBD1	TRBJ1-1	-	TRBV11-3	CASSAETGGAFF	TGTGCCAGCAGCGCAGAGACAGGGGGGGCTTTCTTT
-	TRBJ2-5	-	TRBV30	CAWSVVGQGIFQYF	TGTGCCTGGAGTGTAGTAGGGCAGGGAATTTTCCAGTACTTC
-	TRBJ2-7	-	TRBV4-3	CASSHSTGLSYEQYF	TGCGCCAGCAGCCACTCGACAGGTCTCTCCTACGAGCAGTACTTC
-	TRBJ2-3	-	TRBV3-1/TRBV3-2	CASSQEGWYPTDTQYF	TGTGCCAGCAGCCAAGAGGGCTGGTACCCCACAGATACGCAGTATTTT
-	TRBJ2-6	-	TRBV4-3	CASSQDRGPGANVLTF	TGCGCCAGCAGCCAAGATCGCGGGCCTGGGGCCAACGTCCTGACTTTC
TRBD2	TRBJ2-3	-	TRBV4-3	CASSPGTSDDTQYF	TGCGCCAGCAGCCCCGGGACTAGCGATGATACGCAGTATTTT
-	TRBJ2-1	once	TRBV9	CASSPYSGTGNEQFF	TGTGCCAGCAGCCCCTATAGCGGTACCGGGAATGAGCAGTTCTTC
TRBD1	TRBJ1-2	-	TRBV5-1	CASSAGQGAGFGYTF	TGCGCCAGCAGCGCGGGACAGGGGGCTGGATTTGGCTACACCTTC
-	TRBJ2-5	once	TRBV20-1	CSARLTQTQYF	TGCAGTGCTAGACTTACACAGACCCAGTACTTC
TRBD1	TRBJ2-7	-	TRBV3-1/TRBV3-2	CASSLGQGPYEQYF	TGTGCCAGCAGCCTAGGACAGGGCCCCTACGAGCAGTACTTC